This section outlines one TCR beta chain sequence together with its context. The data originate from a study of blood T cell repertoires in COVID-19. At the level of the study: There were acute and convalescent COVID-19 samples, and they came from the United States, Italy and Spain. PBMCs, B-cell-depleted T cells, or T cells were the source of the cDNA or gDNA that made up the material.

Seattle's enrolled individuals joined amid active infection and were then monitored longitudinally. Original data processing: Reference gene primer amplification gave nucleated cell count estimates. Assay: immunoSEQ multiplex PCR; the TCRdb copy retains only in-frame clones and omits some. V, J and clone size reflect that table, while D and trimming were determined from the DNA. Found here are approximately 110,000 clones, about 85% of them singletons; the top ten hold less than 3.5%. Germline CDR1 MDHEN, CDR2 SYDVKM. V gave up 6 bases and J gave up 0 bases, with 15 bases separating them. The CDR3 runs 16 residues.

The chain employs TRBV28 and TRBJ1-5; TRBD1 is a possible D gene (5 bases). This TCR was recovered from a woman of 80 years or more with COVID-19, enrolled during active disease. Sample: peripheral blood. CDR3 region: CASSPPTVSSNQPQHF. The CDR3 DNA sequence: TGTGCCAGCAGCCCCCCGACAGTATCTAGCAATCAGCCCCAGCATTTT.